This T cell receptor (beta chain) was recorded in a study of blood T cell repertoires in COVID-19. The wider study: The analysed material was cDNA or gDNA that came from T cells, B-cell-depleted T cells, or PBMCs.

This CDR3 spans 12 amino acids. The V gene's germline CDR1 is MNHEY and CDR2 SVGAGI. V was pared by 5 bases and J by 11 bases, with 16 bases between. This table comes from immunoSEQ multiplex PCR, and its TCRdb copy is limited to in-frame clones, with some not included. Altogether tens of thousands of clones are present, 60% to 85% being singletons, with the ten largest covering under 9%. This chain uses TRBV6-5 with TRBJ2-7; D unresolved. This receptor was obtained from a man between 65 and 80 years old with active or convalescent COVID-19. The sequenced sample consisted of peripheral blood. The CDR3 DNA is TGTGCCAGCAGTCCCAGGTCGCATAGTGAGTACTTC. Its protein product is CASSPRSHSEYF.